This T cell receptor beta chain was captured in a study of T cell changes during pregnancy in multiple sclerosis. J lost 4 bases, V lost 0 bases, and 5 bases had no gene match. This CDR3 contains 15 residues. Germline V gene sequence: CDR1 SGHRS, CDR2 YFSETQ. The table came from immunoSEQ multiplex PCR; TCRdb's copy has only in-frame clones and leaves some out. Of around 100,000 clones listed, around 92% are singletons. The sequence was obtained from a female donor with multiple sclerosis, enrolled in a pregnancy study. Sequenced here: peripheral blood, sampled in the second trimester of pregnancy. The J gene is TRBJ2-5, the V gene TRBV5-1; 8 bases are a match to TRBD1. CDR3 region: CASSLAQGARETQYF. Here the CDR3 DNA reads TGCGCCAGCAGCTTGGCCCAGGGGGCCCGAGAGACCCAGTACTTC. Full variable domain (rest looked up from reference TRBV5-1 and TRBJ2-5): KAGVTQTPRYLIKTRGQQVTLSCSPISGHRSVSWYQQTPGQGLQFLFEYFSETQRNKGNFPGRFSGRQFSNSRSEMNVSTLELGDSALYLCASSLAQGARETQYFGPGTRLLVL.